This section outlines one TCR beta chain sequence together with its context. The V and J ends lost 0 bases and 6 bases respectively, with 12 bases between them. Germline assignment: CDR1 GTSNPN and CDR2 SVGIG (reference sequence). The CDR3 is 14 amino acids. While infection was still active, Seattle patients were enrolled and then followed longitudinally. Methods used by the authors: Amplifying reference gene primers gave estimates of nucleated cell counts. Sequencing was performed with immunoSEQ multiplex PCR; in TCRdb, only in-frame clones are kept and a portion is missing. Clonal size and the V and J genes are those of that table, whereas D and trimming came from the DNA. The top ten hold 3% to 4% of the sample, which has some 360,000 clones, roughly nine tenths seen once. This specimen comes from a study of blood T cell repertoires in COVID-19. For the study at large: There were acute and convalescent COVID-19 samples, and they came from the United States, Italy and Spain. Sources were T cells, B-cell-depleted T cells, or PBMCs; the material itself was cDNA or gDNA.

Material: peripheral blood. This receptor was obtained from a woman aged 55-70 years with COVID-19, enrolled during active disease. The rearrangement joins TRBV30 to TRBJ1-5, with no clear D. CDR3 nucleotides: TGTGCCTGGAGTGTACGGGAGGGAGCTCAGCCCCAGCATTTT. This gives the protein CAWSVREGAQPQHF.